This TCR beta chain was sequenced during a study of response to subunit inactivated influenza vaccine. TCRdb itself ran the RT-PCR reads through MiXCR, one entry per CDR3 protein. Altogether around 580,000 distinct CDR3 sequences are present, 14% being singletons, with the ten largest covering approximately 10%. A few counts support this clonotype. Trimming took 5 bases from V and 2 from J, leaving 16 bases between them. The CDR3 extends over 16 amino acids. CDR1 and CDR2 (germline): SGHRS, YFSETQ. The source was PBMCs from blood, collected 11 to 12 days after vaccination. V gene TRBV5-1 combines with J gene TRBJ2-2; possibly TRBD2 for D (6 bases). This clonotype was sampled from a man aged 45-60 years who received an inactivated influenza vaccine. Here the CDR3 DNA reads TGCGCCAGCAGTTTCGGGACGGGACTTAACACCGGGGAGCTGTTTTTT. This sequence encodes CASSFGTGLNTGELFF.